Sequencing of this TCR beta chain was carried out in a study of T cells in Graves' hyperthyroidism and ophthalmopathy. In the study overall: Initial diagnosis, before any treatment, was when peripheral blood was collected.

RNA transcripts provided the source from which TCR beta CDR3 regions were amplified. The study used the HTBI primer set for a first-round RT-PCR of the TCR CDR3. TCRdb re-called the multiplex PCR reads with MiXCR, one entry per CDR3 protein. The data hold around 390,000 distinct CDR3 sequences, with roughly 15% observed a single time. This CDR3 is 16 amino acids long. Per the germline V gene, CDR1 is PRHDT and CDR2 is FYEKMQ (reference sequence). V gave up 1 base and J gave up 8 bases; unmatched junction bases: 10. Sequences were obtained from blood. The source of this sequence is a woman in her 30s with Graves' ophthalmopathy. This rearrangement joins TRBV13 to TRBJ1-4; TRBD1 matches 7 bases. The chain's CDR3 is CASSLVKGAMREKLFF. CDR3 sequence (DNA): TGTGCCAGCAGCTTAGTAAAGGGGGCGATGAGGGAAAAACTGTTTTTT.